Shown below are 8 T cell receptor beta chains from a single sample sequenced in a study of blood T cell repertoires in COVID-19. Some clones are missing from TCRdb's copy, which holds only in-frame ones; the method was immunoSEQ multiplex PCR. The sample lists some 120,000 clones; 81% were seen once. The sample was peripheral blood. Receptor source: a human donor in a cohort sampled during active COVID-19.

The rearrangement links TRBV6-6 to TRBJ2-3; 8 positions agree with TRBD2. V was pared by 8 bases and J by 3 bases, with 10 bases of the junction left unmatched. CDR1 and CDR2 from the germline V gene are MNHNY and SVGAGI (reference sequence). This CDR3 is 15 amino acids long. The CDR3 sequence: CASQTSGPGTDTQYF. DNA for the CDR3: TGTGCCAGCCAAACTAGCGGTCCTGGTACAGATACGCAGTATTTT.

There are a few counts of this clone. The chain carries TRBV7-8 and TRBJ2-7; 10 bases map to TRBD2. This CDR3 has 18 amino acids. V shed 0 bases, J shed 0 bases, and the junction held 8 bases outside the gene matches. CDR1 SGHVS and CDR2 FQNEAQ come from the germline V gene. This chain's CDR3 is CASSLARGTSGNSYEQYF. The CDR3 coding sequence is TGTGCCAGCAGCTTAGCCCGAGGCACTAGCGGGAACTCCTACGAGCAGTACTTC. The variable domain in full, completed from reference TRBV7-8 and TRBJ2-7, reads GAGVSQSPRYKVAKRGQDVALRCDPISGHVSLFWYQQALGQGPEFLTYFQNEAQLDKSGLPSDRFFAERPEGSVSTLKIQRTQQEDSAVYLCASSLARGTSGNSYEQYFGPGTRLTVT.

For the CDR3, the DNA is TGTGCCAGCAGCTTATCCCTAGCGGGGGGCCTCCAAGAGACCCAGTACTTC. It specifies CASSLSLAGGLQETQYF. The chain employs TRBV7-2 and TRBJ2-5; 11 positions agree with TRBD2. The CDR3 has 17 amino acids. Germline CDR1 is SGHTA and CDR2 is FQGNSA. V dropped 2 bases and J dropped 1; count of bases not matched to a gene: 6.

The rearrangement links TRBV2 to TRBJ2-3, with D tentatively TRBD2 (6 bases). CDR1 and CDR2 from the germline V gene are SNHLY and FYNNEI. This CDR3 has 13 residues. V lost 10 bases and J lost 2, with 13 bases in between. The CDR3 region is CANGAGPTDTQYF. CDR3 DNA sequence: TGTGCCAACGGGGCGGGGCCCACAGATACGCAGTATTTT. Using reference TRBV2 and TRBJ2-3 for the parts outside the CDR3, the full variable domain is EPEVTQTPSHQVTQMGQEVILRCVPISNHLYFYWYRQILGQKVEFLVSFYNNEISEKSEIFDDQFSVERPDGSNFTLKIRSTKLEDSAMYFCANGAGPTDTQYFGPGTRLTVL.

Remarks on this clone: This sample includes further DNA sequences coding for the same CDR3. This chain links TRBV6-2 or TRBV6-3 with TRBJ2-7, with 7 bases fitting TRBD1. The CDR3 length is 14 residues. The V and J ends lost 0 bases and 2 bases, in that order; junction bases with no gene match: 1. CDR1 and CDR2 from the germline V gene are MNHEY and SVGEGT. CDR3 amino acids: CASSYSTGAYEQYF. CDR3 in DNA: TGTGCCAGCAGTTACTCTACAGGGGCCTACGAGCAGTACTTC.

The V and J genes are TRBV7-2 and TRBJ2-2; D is possibly TRBD1 (5 bases). The CDR3 length is 15 residues. V shed 1 base and J shed 7 bases, with 13 bases lying between them. The germline V gene has CDR1 SGHTA and CDR2 FQGNSA. The CDR3 region has the DNA TGTGCCAGCAGCTTAGTATCCAGGGTTAACGGGGAGCTGTTTTTT. Protein product: CASSLVSRVNGELFF.

This rearrangement joins TRBV2 to TRBJ1-6; D is ambiguous. CDR3 size: 14 residues. The V end lost 7 bases, the J end lost 8 bases, and 15 bases lay between the germline ends. Germline-derived CDR1 and CDR2 are SNHLY and FYNNEI. The CDR3 nucleotides read TGTGCCAGCATCGCAGGTCCAAGGTATTCACCCCTCCACTTT. It codes for CASIAGPRYSPLHF.

The genes are TRBV7-2 and TRBJ2-7, with a possible D match to TRBD2 (6 bases). The CDR3 is 14 amino acids. V was trimmed by 2 bases and J by 0 bases, leaving 8 bases between them. Looked up from germline, CDR1 is SGHTA and CDR2 is FQGNSA. The CDR3 DNA reads TGTGCCAGCAGCTTATTGGAGGGCTCCTACGAGCAGTACTTC. It translates to CASSLLEGSYEQYF.